This entry features one TCR beta chain sequence. Antigen: not known. This record comes from a study of blood T cells in healthy people across ages. Germline CDR1 reads DFQATT; CDR2 reads SNEGSKA (reference sequence). With 4 bases clipped from V and 5 bases from J, the junction kept 2 bases outside the gene matches. This CDR3 spans 12 amino acids. Through a sample-barcoded 5' primer and a J-beta primer mix, a second PCR was run for roughly 7 to 12 cycles. Each cDNA molecule was tagged by a template-switch adaptor with 12 random nucleotides. TCRdb re-called the 5' RACE reads with MiXCR, one entry per CDR3 protein. Among 1.5 million to 2 million distinct CDR3 sequences listed, around 42% were seen once. Study results and limitations: PBMCs that were unsorted prevented a conclusive naive versus antigen-experienced comparison.

This rearrangement joins TRBV20-1 to TRBJ1-5; 7 positions agree with TRBD1. This TCR came from a human donor in good health. The sequenced sample consisted of blood. CDR3 protein: CSATTGDQPQHF. CDR3 DNA: TGCAGTGCTACAACAGGGGATCAGCCCCAGCATTTT.